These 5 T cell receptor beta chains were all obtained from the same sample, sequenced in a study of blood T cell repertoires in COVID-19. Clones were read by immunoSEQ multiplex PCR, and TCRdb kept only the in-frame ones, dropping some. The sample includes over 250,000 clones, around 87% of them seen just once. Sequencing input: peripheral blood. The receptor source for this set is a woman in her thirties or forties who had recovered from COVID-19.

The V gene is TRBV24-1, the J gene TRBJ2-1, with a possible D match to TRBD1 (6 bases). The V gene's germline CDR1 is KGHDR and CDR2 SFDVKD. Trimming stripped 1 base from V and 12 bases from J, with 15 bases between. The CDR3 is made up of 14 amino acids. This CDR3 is CATSDLGSRGGQFF. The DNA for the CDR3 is TGTGCCACCAGTGATTTAGGGTCTCGAGGGGGGCAGTTCTTC.

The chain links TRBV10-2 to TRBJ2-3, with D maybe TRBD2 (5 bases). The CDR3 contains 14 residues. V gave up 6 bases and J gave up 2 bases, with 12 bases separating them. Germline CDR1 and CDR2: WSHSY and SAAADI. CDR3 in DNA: TGCGCCAGCAGCCACGGACTCACCACAGATACGCAGTATTTT. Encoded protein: CASSHGLTTDTQYF.

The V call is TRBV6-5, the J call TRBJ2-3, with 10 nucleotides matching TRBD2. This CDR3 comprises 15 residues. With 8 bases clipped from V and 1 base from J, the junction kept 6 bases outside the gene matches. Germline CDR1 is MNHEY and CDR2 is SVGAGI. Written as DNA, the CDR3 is TGTGCCAGCCTTTCCCTAGCGGGGGGCACAGATACGCAGTATTTT. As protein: CASLSLAGGTDTQYF.

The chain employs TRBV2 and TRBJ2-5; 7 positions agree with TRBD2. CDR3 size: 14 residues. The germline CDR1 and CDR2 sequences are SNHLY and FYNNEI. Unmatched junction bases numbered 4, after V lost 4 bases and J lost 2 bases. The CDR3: CASSVSGEQETQYF. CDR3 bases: TGTGCCAGCAGTGTGAGCGGGGAGCAAGAGACCCAGTACTTC. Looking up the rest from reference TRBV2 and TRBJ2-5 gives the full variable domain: EPEVTQTPSHQVTQMGQEVILRCVPISNHLYFYWYRQILGQKVEFLVSFYNNEISEKSEIFDDQFSVERPDGSNFTLKIRSTKLEDSAMYFCASSVSGEQETQYFGPGTRLLVL.

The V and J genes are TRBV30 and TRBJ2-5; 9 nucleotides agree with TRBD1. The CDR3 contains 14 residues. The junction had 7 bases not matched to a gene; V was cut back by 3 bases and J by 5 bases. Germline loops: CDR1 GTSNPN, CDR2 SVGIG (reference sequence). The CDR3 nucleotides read TGTGCCTGGAGGCGGACAGGGGCATGGGAGACCCAGTACTTC. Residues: CAWRRTGAWETQYF. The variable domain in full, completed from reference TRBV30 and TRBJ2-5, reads SQTIHQWPATLVQPVGSPLSLECTVEGTSNPNLYWYRQAAGRGLQLLFYSVGIGQISSEVPQNLSASRPQDRQFILSSKKLLLSDSGFYLCAWRRTGAWETQYFGPGTRLLVL.